This T cell receptor beta chain was retrieved from a study of T-cell reconstitution after alpha-beta-depleted transplantation in children. Unique molecular identifiers were incorporated during preparation of the TCRbeta library. TCRdb called the PCR reads again in MiXCR, with one record for every CDR3 protein. This sample has 330,000 or so distinct CDR3 sequences, with under 13% found just once. CDR3 length: 14 residues. V was clipped by 5 bases and J by 5 bases; unmatched bases: 7. The sequencing used PBMCs from the stem cell graft donor, collected from the stem cell graft. V and J are TRBV12-3 or TRBV12-4 and TRBJ2-5, with 8 nucleotides matching TRBD2. The receptor was isolated from a human donor who donated a stem cell graft to a child with acute lymphoblastic leukemia. The CDR3, as DNA: TGTGCCAGCAGTGTGGGACTAGTGAAGGAGACCCAGTACTTC. Protein sequence: CASSVGLVKETQYF.